This T cell receptor beta chain was sequenced in a study of blood T cell repertoires in COVID-19. Overall study: Acute and convalescent COVID-19 samples came from the United States, Italy and Spain. From T cells, B-cell-depleted T cells, or PBMCs came the material, which was cDNA or gDNA.

Trimming shortened V by 7 bases and J by 4 bases, and 12 bases separated the two germline ends. The V gene's germline CDR1 is SGHRS and CDR2 YFSETQ. The CDR3 extends over 13 amino acids. Per the study methods: Estimation of nucleated cell counts was performed using reference gene primer amplification. Generated by immunoSEQ multiplex PCR, the TCRdb table keeps only in-frame clones and is missing some. Clone size and V and J calls were adopted from that table, with D and trimming inferred from the DNA. Here the sample spans about 180,000 clones, approximately 85% being singletons. Patients in Seattle were enrolled during active infection, then followed longitudinally.

Sequenced: peripheral blood. The chain joins TRBV5-1 to TRBJ1-3, with D perhaps matching TRBD1 (5 bases). The clonotype was recovered from an elderly man with COVID-19, enrolled during active disease. CDR3 bases: TGCGCCAGCCGCGGGGCGGCGGGAAACACCATATATTTT. It codes for CASRGAAGNTIYF.